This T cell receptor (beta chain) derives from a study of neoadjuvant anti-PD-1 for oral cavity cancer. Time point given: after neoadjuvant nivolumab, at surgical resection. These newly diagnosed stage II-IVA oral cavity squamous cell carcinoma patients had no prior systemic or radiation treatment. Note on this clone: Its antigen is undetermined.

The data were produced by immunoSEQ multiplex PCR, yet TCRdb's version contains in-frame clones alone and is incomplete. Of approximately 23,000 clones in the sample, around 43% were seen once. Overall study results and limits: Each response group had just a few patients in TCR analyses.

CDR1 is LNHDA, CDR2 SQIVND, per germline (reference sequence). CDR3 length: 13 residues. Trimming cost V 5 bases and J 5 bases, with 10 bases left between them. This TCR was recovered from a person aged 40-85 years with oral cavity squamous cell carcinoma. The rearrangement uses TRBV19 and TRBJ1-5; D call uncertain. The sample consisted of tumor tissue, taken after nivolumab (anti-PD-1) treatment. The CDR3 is CASSSSFYQPQHF. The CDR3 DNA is TGTGCCAGTAGTTCCTCCTTCTATCAGCCCCAGCATTTT.